This paragraph covers one T cell receptor (beta chain) sequence. Its antigen is currently unknown. Germline CDR1 reads SNHLY; CDR2 reads FYNNEI. J was trimmed by 5 bases and V by 6 bases; bases with no gene match: 2. This CDR3 contains 13 residues. Unique molecular identifiers were affixed to discrete cDNA molecules within the library. Original processing methods: From about 20,000 to 690,000 TCRs were found per sample, with a median of approximately 96,000. MiXCR was run by TCRdb on the RACE reads, yielding one entry per CDR3 protein. For this entry, the V and J calls and clone size follow TCRdb and not the study's own pipeline. This table has fewer than 55,000 distinct CDR3 sequences, about 10% appearing once. These data originate in a study of human T cells and chemical hapten exposure. About the study: Alopecia areata, totalis or universalis was found in mostly female patients. Overall study findings and caveats: A positive correlation with patch test score was shown by PT1 expanded TCR counts.

Sample time point: patch test 3, about 24 weeks after DPC sensitization. The treatment denotes: therapeutic diphenylcyclopropenone sensitization with weekly scalp DPC. The source was whole blood, collected in connection with sensitization to the hapten diphenylcyclopropenone (DPC). V and J are TRBV2 and TRBJ1-2; TRBD1 matches 11 bases. This TCR was recovered from a woman in her thirties or forties with alopecia areata. Some clones in this sample may be carry-over from other donors' samples. CDR3 nucleotides: TGTGCCAGCAGCGGGACAGGGGGGTATGGCTACACCTTC. The encoded protein is CASSGTGGYGYTF.